The sequence of this T cell receptor beta chain was determined in a study of CD8 T cells in Susac syndrome. The TEMRA cells underwent FACS enrichment, while the CD8+ and CD4+ T cells underwent negative isolation. The CDR3 length is 14 residues. CDR1 is DFQATT, CDR2 SNEGSKA, per germline (reference sequence). Trimming at V came to 3 bases and at J to 2 bases, leaving 4 bases not matched to a gene. Random-hexamer reverse transcription was applied to roughly 0.5 to 1 ug RNA. MiXCR, run by TCRdb on the immunoSEQ multiplex PCR reads, gives a single entry per CDR3 protein. The sample carries some 120,000 distinct CDR3 sequences, roughly 96% recorded once.

V is TRBV20-1 and J is TRBJ2-7, with 10 nucleotides matching TRBD2. Sequenced: CD4+ T cells from PBMCs. The source of this sequence is a human donor in good health. The CDR3 bases are TGCAGTGCTAGGGCTCTAGCGGGAGCCTACGAGCAGTACTTC. It encodes CSARALAGAYEQYF.